These T cell receptor beta chains were read from a single sample in a study of T cells in Graves' hyperthyroidism and ophthalmopathy. TCRdb re-called the multiplex PCR reads with MiXCR, one entry per CDR3 protein. This table holds approximately 700,000 distinct CDR3 sequences, just under 45% found once. Sequencing was performed on peripheral blood or thyroid tissue (not recorded which). Source of these receptors: an adult man with Graves' disease, either hyperthyroidism or ophthalmopathy (not recorded which). Each CDR3 is given with its conserved first and last residue. A D gene is named only where the DNA matches it firmly. Rows give clone size only sometimes, using once, few, many, or a class for an expanded clone.

D	V	size	J	DNA	CDR3
-	TRBV29-1	-	TRBJ2-5	TGCAGCGTTGGGGTGGGGATCGAAGAGACCCAGTACTTC	CSVGVGIEETQYF
-	TRBV12-3/TRBV12-4	many	TRBJ1-1	TGTGCCAGCAGCCGATACCTGAACACTGAAGCTTTCTTT	CASSRYLNTEAFF
-	TRBV7-9	-	TRBJ1-6	TGTGCCAGCAGCTTAGCGCGGCGGGGTGGGGTGTCACCCCTCCACTTT	CASSLARRGGVSPLHF
-	TRBV25-1	-	TRBJ1-2	TGTGCCAGCAGTGCTAACGGCTATGGCTACACCTTC	CASSANGYGYTF
TRBD1	TRBV24-1	-	TRBJ2-5	TGTGCCACCAGTGATTGGGGCAGGGGGCGGGAGACCCAGTACTTC	CATSDWGRGRETQYF
-	TRBV2	few	TRBJ1-6	TGTGCCAGCAGTTTAAGGGCGGATTATAATTCACCCCTCCACTTT	CASSLRADYNSPLHF
-	TRBV12-3/TRBV12-4	-	TRBJ1-3	TGTGCCAGCAAAATTTTCCTCAGCACCATATATTTT	CASKIFLSTIYF
TRBD1	TRBV20-1	many	TRBJ1-6	TGCAGTGCTAGAAGGGACAGAGATTCACCCCTCCACTTT	CSARRDRDSPLHF
TRBD1	TRBV2	many	TRBJ1-1	TGTGCCAGCAGGGACAGGACCATGAACACTGAAGCTTTCTTT	CASRDRTMNTEAFF
TRBD1	TRBV29-1	many	TRBJ1-4	TGCAGCGTTGATACCGGGACAGGGAACGAAAAACTGTTTTTT	CSVDTGTGNEKLFF
-	TRBV10-3	many	TRBJ2-6	TGTGCCATCAGTGTTGGGAATTCTGGGGCCAACGTCCTGACTTTC	CAISVGNSGANVLTF
TRBD1	TRBV29-1	-	TRBJ1-2	TGCAGCGTCGACCGGGACAGGGGGCTTAGTGCCAAGGGCTACACCTTC	CSVDRDRGLSAKGYTF
-	TRBV6-6	many	TRBJ2-2	TGTGCCTCCGGGGCCAGGAACACCGGGGAGCTGTTTTTT	CASGARNTGELFF
-	TRBV7-2	few	TRBJ1-5	TGCGCCAGCAGCCAAGAGCATAATAGCAATCAGCCCCAGCATTTT	CASSQEHNSNQPQHF
TRBD2	TRBV20-1	-	TRBJ2-5	TGCAGTGCTAGGGACAGGGCTAGCGGGAGAGAGACCCAGTACTTC	CSARDRASGRETQYF
-	TRBV10-3	many	TRBJ1-6	TGTGCCAGCAGTCCAATAATACGAGACAGGCCCAATTCACCCCTCCACTTT	CASSPIIRDRPNSPLHF
TRBD2	TRBV20-1	-	TRBJ2-7	TGCAGTGCTAGAGGGACTAGCCTGAACGAGCAGTACTTC	CSARGTSLNEQYF
-	TRBV2	-	TRBJ2-7	TGTGCCAGCAGTGCTAGAATGTCCGGGGGAATCTACGAGCAGTACTTC	CASSARMSGGIYEQYF
TRBD1	TRBV7-4	-	TRBJ1-2	TGTGCCAGCAGTGGAGACAGGGTCCCTAACTATGGCTACACCTTC	CASSGDRVPNYGYTF
-	TRBV7-2	many	TRBJ1-4	TGTGCCAGCAGCACCCCCGGGTGGAAACTGTTTTTT	CASSTPGWKLFF
TRBD1	TRBV10-3	many	TRBJ2-2	TGTGCCATCGCTGGAGGGACAGGGAAGTCCGGGGAGCTGTTTTTT	CAIAGGTGKSGELFF
-	TRBV25-1	-	TRBJ1-1	TGTGCCAGCAGTATTGGCTCGTGGGGCACTGAAGCTTTCTTT	CASSIGSWGTEAFF
-	TRBV6-1	few	TRBJ1-5	TGTGCCAGCAGTGATGGGGTTAATCAGCCCCAGCATTTT	CASSDGVNQPQHF
TRBD2	TRBV29-1	-	TRBJ2-5	TGCAGCGGGGGGGGGGGCCAAGAGACCCAGTACTTC	CSGGGGQETQYF
-	TRBV12-3/TRBV12-4	few	TRBJ2-5	TGTGCCAGCAGTTTAGGTCAGCTAGAGACCCAGTACTTC	CASSLGQLETQYF
-	TRBV24-1	-	TRBJ2-5	TGTGCCACCAGTGACCCTATCGGGACTGCCCAAGAGACCCAGTACTTC	CATSDPIGTAQETQYF
-	TRBV10-3	once	TRBJ2-5	TGTGCCAGTGAACGACTAGGGCAAGAGACCCAGTACTTC	CASERLGQETQYF
TRBD1	TRBV20-1	-	TRBJ2-7	TGCAGTGCAACCGACAGGGGCCACTACGAGCAGTACTTC	CSATDRGHYEQYF
TRBD1	TRBV29-1	-	TRBJ1-2	TGCAGCGTTGTAAGGGAGGCAGGGGGCTATGGCTACACCTTC	CSVVREAGGYGYTF
-	TRBV24-1	many	TRBJ2-7	TGTGCCACCAGTGACCCCGGACGGGCAGGGTCGGCCGAGCAGTACTTC	CATSDPGRAGSAEQYF
-	TRBV10-3	-	TRBJ1-2	TGTGCCATCAGTGAGTCAGGGAGGCCCTATGGCTACACCTTC	CAISESGRPYGYTF
TRBD1	TRBV19	few	TRBJ2-7	TGTGCCAGTAGTACCACCTACAGGGGGGACGAGCAGTACTTC	CASSTTYRGDEQYF
TRBD1	TRBV6-6	-	TRBJ1-2	TGTGCCAGCAGTGATCGGGACAGAAACTATGGCTACACCTTC	CASSDRDRNYGYTF
TRBD1	TRBV9	-	TRBJ1-4	TGTGCCAGCTCACCAGCGTCAGGGGGAAATGAAAAACTGTTTTTT	CASSPASGGNEKLFF
-	TRBV24-1	once	TRBJ2-5	TGTGCCACCAGTTGGGACTCCGGACTGGACAGCAAGAAGACCCAGTACTTC	CATSWDSGLDSKKTQYF
TRBD1	TRBV20-1	once	TRBJ2-5	TGCAGTGCTAGAACCCCAGGGGGCGAGTCGGAGACCCAGTACTTC	CSARTPGGESETQYF
-	TRBV7-9	few	TRBJ1-5	TGTGCCAGCAGCTTTGGGGACTATAGCAATCAGCCCCAGCATTTT	CASSFGDYSNQPQHF
-	TRBV7-9	once	TRBJ1-4	TGTGCCAGCAGCCAAAATATTAATGAAAAACTGTTTTTT	CASSQNINEKLFF
TRBD2	TRBV3-1	-	TRBJ2-7	TGTGCCAGCAGCCTTACTCTAGCGGGGGTTTACGAGCAGTACTTC	CASSLTLAGVYEQYF
-	TRBV15	many	TRBJ2-7	TGTGCCACCAGCAGCCCACGGGGTACCTACGAGCAGTACTTC	CATSSPRGTYEQYF
TRBD1	TRBV7-2	-	TRBJ1-4	TGTGCCAGCAGCCACCCGACAGGGAATGAAAAACTGTTTTTT	CASSHPTGNEKLFF
-	TRBV7-8	few	TRBJ1-5	TGTGCCAGCAGCCCCCTGCGGGTCGGGAGCAATCAGCCCCAGCATTTT	CASSPLRVGSNQPQHF
-	TRBV7-2	-	TRBJ1-4	TGTGCCAGCAGCACCAGCCTCTTACAGGGCCAACTGTTTTTT	CASSTSLLQGQLFF
-	TRBV2	-	TRBJ1-3	TGTGCCAGCAGTCAAAGGTTGGCTGGAAACACCATATATTTT	CASSQRLAGNTIYF
TRBD2	TRBV7-9	-	TRBJ2-5	TGTGCCAGTACTCCGGGACTAGCGGGTTTATACCAAGAGACCCAGTACTTC	CASTPGLAGLYQETQYF
-	TRBV20-1	few	TRBJ1-2	TGCAGTGCTAGTCCCCCCAAAGACTATGGCTACACCTTC	CSASPPKDYGYTF